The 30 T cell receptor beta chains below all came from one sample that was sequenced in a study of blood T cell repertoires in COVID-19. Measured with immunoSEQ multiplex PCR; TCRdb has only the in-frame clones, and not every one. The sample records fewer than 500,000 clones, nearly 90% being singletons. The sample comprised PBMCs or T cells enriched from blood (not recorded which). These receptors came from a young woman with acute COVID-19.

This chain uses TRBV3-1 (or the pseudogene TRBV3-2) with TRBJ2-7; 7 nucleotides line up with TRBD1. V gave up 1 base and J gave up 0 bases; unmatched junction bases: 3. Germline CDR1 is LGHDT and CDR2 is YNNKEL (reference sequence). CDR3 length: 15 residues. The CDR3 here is CASSQGTGNSYEQYF. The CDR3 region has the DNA TGTGCCAGCAGCCAAGGGACAGGTAACTCCTACGAGCAGTACTTC.

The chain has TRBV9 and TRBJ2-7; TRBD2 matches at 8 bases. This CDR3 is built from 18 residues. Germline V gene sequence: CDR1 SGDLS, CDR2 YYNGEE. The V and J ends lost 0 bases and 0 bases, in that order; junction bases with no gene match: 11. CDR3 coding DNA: TGTGCCAGCAGCGTAGCCGCTAGCGGGTTTTCAGACTCCTACGAGCAGTACTTC. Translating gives CASSVAASGFSDSYEQYF.

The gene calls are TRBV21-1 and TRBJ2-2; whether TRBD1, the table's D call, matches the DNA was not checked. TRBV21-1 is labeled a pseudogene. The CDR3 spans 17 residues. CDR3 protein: CASSHQEGQGYTGELFF. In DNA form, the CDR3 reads TGTGCCAGCAGCCACCAGGAGGGACAGGGGTACACCGGGGAGCTGTTTTTT.

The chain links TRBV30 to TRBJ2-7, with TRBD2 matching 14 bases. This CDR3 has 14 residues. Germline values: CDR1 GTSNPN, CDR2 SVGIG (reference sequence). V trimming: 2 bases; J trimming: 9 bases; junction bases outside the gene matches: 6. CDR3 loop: CAWSRGLAGEAQYF. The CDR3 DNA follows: TGTGCCTGGAGTCGGGGACTAGCGGGAGAGGCGCAGTACTTC.

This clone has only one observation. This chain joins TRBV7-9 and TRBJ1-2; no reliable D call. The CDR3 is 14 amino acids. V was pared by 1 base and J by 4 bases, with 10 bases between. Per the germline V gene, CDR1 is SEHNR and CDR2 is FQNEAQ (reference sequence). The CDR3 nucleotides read TGTGCCAGCAGCTTAGGTTTTTCCGGCTATGGCTACACCTTC. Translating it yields CASSLGFSGYGYTF.

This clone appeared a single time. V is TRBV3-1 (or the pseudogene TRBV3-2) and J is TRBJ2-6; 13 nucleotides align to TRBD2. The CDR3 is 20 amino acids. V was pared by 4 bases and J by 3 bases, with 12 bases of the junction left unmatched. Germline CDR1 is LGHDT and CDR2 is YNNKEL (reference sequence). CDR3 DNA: TGTGCCAGCAGCCTGACACCGGGACTAGCGGGGAAAGGTGGGGCCAACGTCCTGACTTTC. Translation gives CASSLTPGLAGKGGANVLTF.

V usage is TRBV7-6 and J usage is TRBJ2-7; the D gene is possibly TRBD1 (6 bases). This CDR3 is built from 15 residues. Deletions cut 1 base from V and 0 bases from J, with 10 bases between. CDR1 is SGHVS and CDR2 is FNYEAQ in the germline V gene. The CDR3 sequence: CASSLEGVSSYEQYF. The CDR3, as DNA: TGTGCCAGCAGCTTAGAGGGGGTCAGCTCCTACGAGCAGTACTTC.

The CDR3 loop reads CASSRPPGQGDEKLFF. The DNA of the CDR3 is TGTGCCAGCAGTCGTCCCCCGGGACAGGGTGATGAAAAACTGTTTTTT. The genes are TRBV6-6 and TRBJ1-4, with 9 bases lining up with TRBD1. The length of the CDR3 is 16 residues. The V gene end was trimmed by 5 bases and the J gene end by 6 bases; junction bases not matched to a gene: 10. CDR1 is MNHNY and CDR2 is SVGAGI in the germline V gene (reference sequence).

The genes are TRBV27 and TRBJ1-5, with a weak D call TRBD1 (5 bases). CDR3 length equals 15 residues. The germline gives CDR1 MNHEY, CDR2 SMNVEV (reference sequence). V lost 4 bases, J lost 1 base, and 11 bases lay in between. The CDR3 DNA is TGTGCCAGCAGTTGGCAGGGAAGCAGCAATCAGCCCCAGCATTTT. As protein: CASSWQGSSNQPQHF.

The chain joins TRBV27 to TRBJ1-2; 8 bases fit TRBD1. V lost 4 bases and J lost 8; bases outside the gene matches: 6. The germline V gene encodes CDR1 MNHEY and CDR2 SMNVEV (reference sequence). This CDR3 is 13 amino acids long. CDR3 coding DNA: TGTGCCAGCAGTTACCGACAGGGGAACGGCTACACCTTC. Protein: CASSYRQGNGYTF.

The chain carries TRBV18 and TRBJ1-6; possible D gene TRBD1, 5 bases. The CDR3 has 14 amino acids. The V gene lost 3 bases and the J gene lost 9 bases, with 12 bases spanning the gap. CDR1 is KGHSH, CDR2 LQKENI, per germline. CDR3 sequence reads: CASSPKQASSPLHF. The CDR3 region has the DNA TGTGCCAGCTCACCGAAACAGGCGAGTTCACCCCTCCACTTT.

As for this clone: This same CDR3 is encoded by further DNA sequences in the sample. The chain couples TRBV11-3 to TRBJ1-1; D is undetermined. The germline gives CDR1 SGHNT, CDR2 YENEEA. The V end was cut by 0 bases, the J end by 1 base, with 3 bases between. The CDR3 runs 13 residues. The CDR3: CASSLDRNTEAFF. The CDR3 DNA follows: TGTGCCAGCAGCTTAGATCGGAACACTGAAGCTTTCTTT.

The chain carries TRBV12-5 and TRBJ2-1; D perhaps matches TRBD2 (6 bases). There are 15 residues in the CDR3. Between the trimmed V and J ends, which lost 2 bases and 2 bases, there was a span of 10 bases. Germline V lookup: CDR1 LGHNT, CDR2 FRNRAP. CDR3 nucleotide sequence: TGTGCTAGTGGTTTGCGGGGGACCCCCTACAATGAGCAGTTCTTC. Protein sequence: CASGLRGTPYNEQFF.

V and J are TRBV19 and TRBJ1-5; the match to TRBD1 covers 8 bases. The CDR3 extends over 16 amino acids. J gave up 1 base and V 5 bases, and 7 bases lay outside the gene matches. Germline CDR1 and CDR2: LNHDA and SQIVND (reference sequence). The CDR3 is CASSSRQGSSNQPQHF. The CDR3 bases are TGTGCCAGTAGTTCCCGACAGGGGTCCAGCAATCAGCCCCAGCATTTT.

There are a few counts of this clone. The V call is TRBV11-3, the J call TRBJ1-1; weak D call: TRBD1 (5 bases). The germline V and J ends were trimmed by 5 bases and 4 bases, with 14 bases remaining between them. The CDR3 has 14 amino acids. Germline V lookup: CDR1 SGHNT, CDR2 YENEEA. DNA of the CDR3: TGTGCCAGCAGCGTAAGCCAGGGTGTCACTGAAGCTTTCTTT. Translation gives CASSVSQGVTEAFF.

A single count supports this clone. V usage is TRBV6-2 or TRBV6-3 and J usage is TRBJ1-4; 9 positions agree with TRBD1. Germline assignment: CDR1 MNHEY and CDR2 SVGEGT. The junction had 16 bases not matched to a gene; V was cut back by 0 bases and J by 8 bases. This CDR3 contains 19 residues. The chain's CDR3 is CASSYSFGDRVRTREKLFF. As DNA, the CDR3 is TGTGCCAGCAGTTACTCTTTTGGGGACAGGGTCAGGACTAGGGAAAAACTGTTTTTT.

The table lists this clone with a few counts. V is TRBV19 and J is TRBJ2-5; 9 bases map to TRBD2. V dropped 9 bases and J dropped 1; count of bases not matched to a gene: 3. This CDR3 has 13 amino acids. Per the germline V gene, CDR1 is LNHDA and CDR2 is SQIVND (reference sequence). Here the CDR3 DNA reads TGTGCCAGCATGGGACTAGCCCAAGAGACCCAGTACTTC. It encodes CASMGLAQETQYF.

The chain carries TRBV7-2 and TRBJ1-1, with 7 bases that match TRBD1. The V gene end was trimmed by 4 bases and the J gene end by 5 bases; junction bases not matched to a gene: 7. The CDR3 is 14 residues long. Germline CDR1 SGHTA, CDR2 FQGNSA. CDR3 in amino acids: CASSSTGTVTEAFF. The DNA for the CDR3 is TGTGCCAGCAGCTCAACCGGGACAGTTACTGAAGCTTTCTTT. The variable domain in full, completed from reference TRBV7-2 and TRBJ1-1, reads GAGVSQSPSNKVTEKGKDVELRCDPISGHTALYWYRQSLGQGLEFLIYFQGNSAPDKSGLPSDRFSAERTGGSVSTLTIQRTQQEDSAVYLCASSSTGTVTEAFFGQGTRLTVV.

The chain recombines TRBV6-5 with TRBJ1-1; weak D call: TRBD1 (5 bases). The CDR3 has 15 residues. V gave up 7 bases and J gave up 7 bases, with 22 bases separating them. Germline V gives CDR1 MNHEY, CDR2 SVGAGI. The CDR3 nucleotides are TGTGCCAGCAATTGGATGGCGGGGGAAGTGGGTGAAGCTTTCTTT. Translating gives CASNWMAGEVGEAFF.

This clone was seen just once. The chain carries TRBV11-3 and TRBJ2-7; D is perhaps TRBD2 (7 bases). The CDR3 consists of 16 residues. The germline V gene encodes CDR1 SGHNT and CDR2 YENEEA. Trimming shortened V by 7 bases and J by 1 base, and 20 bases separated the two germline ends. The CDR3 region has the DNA TGTGCCAGCACCGGGGCCGCCGGGGGGCAGTCCTACGAGCAGTACTTC. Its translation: CASTGAAGGQSYEQYF. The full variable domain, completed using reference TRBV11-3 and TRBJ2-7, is EAGVVQSPRYKIIEKKQPVAFWCNPISGHNTLYWYLQNLGQGPELLIRYENEEAVDDSQLPKDRFSAERLKGVDSTLKIQPAELGDSAVYLCASTGAAGGQSYEQYFGPGTRLTVT.

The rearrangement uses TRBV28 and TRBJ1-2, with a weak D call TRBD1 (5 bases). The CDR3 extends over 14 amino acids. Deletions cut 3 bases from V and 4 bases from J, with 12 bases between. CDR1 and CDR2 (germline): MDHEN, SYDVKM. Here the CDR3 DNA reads TGTGCCAGCAGTTTGGAGGGGAACTTCTATGGCTACACCTTC. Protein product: CASSLEGNFYGYTF.

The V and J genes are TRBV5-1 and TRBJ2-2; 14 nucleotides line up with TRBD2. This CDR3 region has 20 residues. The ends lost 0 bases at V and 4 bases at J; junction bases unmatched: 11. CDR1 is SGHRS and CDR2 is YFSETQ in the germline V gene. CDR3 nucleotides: TGCGCCAGCAGCTTGGCGCCGGGACTAGCGGGAGAAGGGTCCACCGGGGAGCTGTTTTTT. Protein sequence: CASSLAPGLAGEGSTGELFF.

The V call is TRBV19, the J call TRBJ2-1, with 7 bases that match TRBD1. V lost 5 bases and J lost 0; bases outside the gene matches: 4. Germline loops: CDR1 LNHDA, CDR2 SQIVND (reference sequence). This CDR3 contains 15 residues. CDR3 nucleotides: TGTGCCAGTAGTCTCCGGGACAGCTCCTACAATGAGCAGTTCTTC. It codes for CASSLRDSSYNEQFF.

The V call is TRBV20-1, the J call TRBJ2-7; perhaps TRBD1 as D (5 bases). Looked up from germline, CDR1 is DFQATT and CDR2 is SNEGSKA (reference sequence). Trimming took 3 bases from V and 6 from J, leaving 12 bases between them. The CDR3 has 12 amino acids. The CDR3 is CSASRGRGEQYF. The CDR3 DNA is TGCAGTGCTAGTAGGGGTAGGGGCGAGCAGTACTTC.

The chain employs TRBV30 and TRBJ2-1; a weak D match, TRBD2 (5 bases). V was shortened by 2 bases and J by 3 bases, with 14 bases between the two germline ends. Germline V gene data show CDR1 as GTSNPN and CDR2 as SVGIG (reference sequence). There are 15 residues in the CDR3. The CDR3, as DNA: TGTGCCTGGAGTCCAGCGGACTCTCGCTACAATGAGCAGTTCTTC. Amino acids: CAWSPADSRYNEQFF.

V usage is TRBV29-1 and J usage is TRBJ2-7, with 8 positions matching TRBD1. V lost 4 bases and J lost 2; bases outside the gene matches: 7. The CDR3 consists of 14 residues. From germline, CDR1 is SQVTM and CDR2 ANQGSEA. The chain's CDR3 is CSVGGDRGTYEQYF. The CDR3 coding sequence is TGCAGCGTTGGTGGTGACAGGGGTACCTACGAGCAGTACTTC.

The CDR3 region is CSVQPGRNQPQHF. CDR3 coding DNA: TGCAGCGTCCAGCCAGGGCGCAATCAGCCCCAGCATTTT. This chain joins TRBV29-1 and TRBJ1-5, with D tentatively TRBD1 (5 bases). The CDR3 consists of 13 residues. Trimming took 6 bases from V and 2 from J, leaving 11 bases between them. CDR1 and CDR2 from the germline V gene are SQVTM and ANQGSEA.

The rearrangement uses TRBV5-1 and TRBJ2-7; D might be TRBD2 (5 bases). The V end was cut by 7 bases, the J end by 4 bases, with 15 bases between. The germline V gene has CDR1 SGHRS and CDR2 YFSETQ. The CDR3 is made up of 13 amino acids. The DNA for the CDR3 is TGCGCCAGCTCTCTAGGACTGCTTTACGAGCAGTACTTC. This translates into CASSLGLLYEQYF.

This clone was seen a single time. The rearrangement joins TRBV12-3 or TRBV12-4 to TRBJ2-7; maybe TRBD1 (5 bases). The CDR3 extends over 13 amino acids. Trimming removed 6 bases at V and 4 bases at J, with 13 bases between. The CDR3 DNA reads TGTGCCAGCAGACCAACTGGGGCTTACGAGCAGTACTTC. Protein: CASRPTGAYEQYF.

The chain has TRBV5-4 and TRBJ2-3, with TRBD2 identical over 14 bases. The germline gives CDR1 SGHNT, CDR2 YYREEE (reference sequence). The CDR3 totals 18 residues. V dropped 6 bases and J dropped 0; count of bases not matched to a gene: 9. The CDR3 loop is CASNIGGTSGRSTDTQYF. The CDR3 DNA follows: TGTGCCAGCAATATAGGTGGGACTAGCGGGAGAAGCACAGATACGCAGTATTTT.